This T cell receptor beta chain was profiled in a study of cytomegalovirus exposure and HLA in healthy donors (dated by TCRdb to 2015 to 2018). For context, the study as a whole: An earlier analysis of several hundred of the donors reported approximately 260 Gb of sequence data and around 100 million unique TCR beta sequences obtained from about 180 million T cells. About 280 gigabases of sequencing data and around 88 million unique TCR sequences made up an early release that covered over 550 HLA-typed donors. Of the approximately 370 genotyped donors, less than 90% were placed in the genetic ancestry cluster associated with self-reported Caucasian donors. The study aimed to test whether signatures of past pathogen exposure could be identified by cataloging public T cell receptors. The study used immunosequencing to profile the T cell repertoires of hundreds of subjects and linked those repertoires to cytomegalovirus serostatus. In addition to the first cohort of hundreds of subjects, a separate validation cohort of 120 different subjects was used. High-throughput TCR immunosequencing, statistical association of individual TCRs with disease status, and machine learning were combined to predict cytomegalovirus infection status. A later analysis re-examined previously published TCR beta repertoires from just over 650 donors and added high-resolution HLA genotyping to investigate patterns of TCR occurrence. The later analysis used no new phenotypic data to find candidate immune exposures, relying instead on TCR beta sequences and their occurrence across donors. To decide whether each TCR beta V gene segment behaved as functional or pseudogenic, an earlier analysis of approximately 620 of the donors relied on high-throughput TCR beta sequencing. Donor age, sex, ethnicity and CMV serostatus were compiled alongside the repertoire data. In a later genetic analysis, genome-wide SNP genotypes for about three fifths of the 666 donors were used, and that subset was treated as a discovery cohort. All discovery cohort repertoires had been generated on a single sequencing platform. HLA typing included class I and class II loci at four-digit resolution. Typing coverage varied by locus: roughly 629-640 donors for A, B, C, DRB1 and DQB1; more than 500 for DQA1; some 610 for DPA1; some 470 for DPB1. Four to six DR-DQ haplotypes were handled as single units for association and clustering, since linkage in the cohort was strong. On average, around 240,000 unique TCR beta nucleotide sequences were sequenced per donor among roughly 430 genotyped donors of the cohort, with roughly 19% of those sequences being non-productive. Overall study results and their limits: According to a later genetic analysis, donors in an Asian-associated ancestry cluster had fewer N-insertions in productive TCRs than the approximately 630-donor mean. The study listed approximately 160 TCR beta chains as associated with cytomegalovirus. Compared with equally common non-associated chains, HLA-associated TCR beta chains in a later analysis were more clonally expanded and had lower generation probabilities. A later analysis found that most CMV-associated TCR beta chains appeared HLA-restricted, with HLA associations seemingly driven largely by CMV exposure. At a false discovery rate of 0.05, a later analysis linked some 17,000 TCR beta sequences to specific HLA alleles. Broadly in line with IMGT annotations, most TCR beta V segments showed up in productive rearrangements about 87% or about 30% of the time in an earlier analysis of around 550 of the donors. The authors suggested that the approach could potentially be extended to other disease states and immunological phenotypes. When HLA alleles, especially DR and DQ, strongly co-occurred, TCR associations were difficult to assign to individual alleles. In vitro tests confirmed that a few of the cytomegalovirus-associated TCR beta chains recognize cytomegalovirus antigens. A further reported finding was that TCR beta sequences accurately predicted the HLA-A and HLA-B alleles for most subjects in the first cohort. Roughly uniform sequencing depth across donors was assumed in presence/absence analyses, although this assumption may not hold. Some 16 rarely observed V segments, including chromosome 9 orphons, were excluded from the earlier analysis of 550 to 700 of the donors because counts were too low. A group of highly shared sequence variants was considered likely to be a technical artifact of the sequencing pipeline. This cohort had only TCR beta chains sequenced, and the lack of alpha or paired-chain data limited which features could be detected. In a later analysis, TCR association rates were found to vary across HLA loci, with the most associated TCRs seen for DRB1 alleles and the fewest for HLA-C alleles. In both the original and validation cohorts, the classifier was reported to diagnose cytomegalovirus status with high specificity and sensitivity. Linkage disequilibrium might explain the correlated functional status among segregating V segments, but an unknown experimental factor could not be ruled out. Immune exposure information for the cohort was limited to CMV serostatus. Across donors, most TCR sequences were observed very rarely, whereas some public TCRs were present in many individuals. Because some donors lacked HLA typing at each locus, the association tests relied only on the typed subset. V-gene and J-gene trimming of TCR beta chains was associated with a missense DCLRE1C variant in a later genetic analysis, and the association was replicated in an independent cohort. The 87-base-pair reads could not distinguish some IMGT-functional V segments, including TRBV6-2 and TRBV6-3, so those segments were excluded. According to a later analysis, parvovirus B19, influenza, CMV and Epstein-Barr virus appeared linked to several top co-occurrence clusters.

The cohort was made up of 500 to 800 healthy bone marrow donors. At the time of sampling, all cohort members were nominally healthy, though unrecorded immune exposures were likely present. The donor was CMV seronegative and was included in the group of 352 seronegative cohort members. Every donor gave a peripheral blood sample, and the peripheral blood mononuclear cells from that sample were used for TCR beta sequencing. Genomic DNA was extracted from the blood cell samples with the Qiagen DNeasy Blood Extraction Kit. Library preparation was by the immunoSEQ multiplex PCR assay. A mixture of 60 forward primers for TCR Vbeta segments and 13 reverse primers for TCR Jbeta segments was used in the multiplex PCR. The CDR3 region of rearranged TCR beta genes was amplified from genomic DNA by a multiplex PCR assay. The Illumina HiSeq System was used to sequence the amplified TCR beta libraries as 87-base-pair reads. As for the original processing: Across the 500 to 850 repertoires, a later analysis counted 60 million to 90 million unique TCR beta chains, roughly 11 million of which were shared by at least two donors. To remove PCR and sequencing errors, raw reads were error-corrected and collapsed into unique sequences using a nearest-neighbor algorithm that merged closely related sequences. V, D and J gene segments were assigned by aligning CDR3 sequences to IMGT reference sequences. For a sequence to be retained, a match of at least six nucleotides to both a V gene segment and a J gene segment was required. Rearrangements were called productive when the CDR3 lacked stop codons and stayed in frame with V and J; all others were non-productive. CDR3 was defined according to IMGT convention as the region running from the second conserved V-encoded cysteine to the conserved J-encoded phenylalanine. The earlier analysis of a few hundred of the donors excluded any sequence lacking an unambiguous match to a single V gene segment. An earlier analysis of 587 of the donors called V segments functional above 56.7% productive rearrangements and segregating when the between-donor standard deviation exceeded 5%. A statistical classification framework was developed to diagnose cytomegalovirus status using the catalog of TCR beta chain sequences. In a later analysis, TCR nucleotide sequences were compared against IMGT/GENE-DB human TR gene sequences so that V and J genes could be assigned. In a later analysis, CDR3 sequences and most-parsimonious VDJ recombination scenarios were assigned using the TCRdist pipeline. In a later analysis, each TCR beta chain was defined by its CDR3 amino acid sequence together with its V-gene family, and reads without a unique V-gene family were excluded. In a later analysis, 450 to 600 highly shared, low-generation-probability nucleotide sequences were removed to address suspected cross-contamination and a sequencing artifact. In a later analysis, a clonal expansion index for each public chain was calculated from normalized within-repertoire ranks of inferred template counts. Generation probabilities in a later analysis came from a VDJ recombination model fitted to out-of-frame rearrangements, and those results were checked against IGoR. In a later analysis, hypergeometric tests were used to score TCR-TCR, TCR-HLA and TCR-CMV co-occurrence, with a repertoire-size bias correction applied to TCR pairs. To estimate false discovery rates, a later analysis permuted the HLA or CMV assignments 20 times. In a later analysis, co-occurring TCRs were grouped with DBSCAN, and TCRdist sequence similarity was added when clustering was performed within HLA-allele-positive subsets. Co-occurrence clustering excluded repertoires with fewer than 30,000 or more than 120,000 public chains, plus five with anomalous nucleotide sharing. TCRdb carries this immuneACCESS record with in-frame sequences only. Its versions omit some clonotypes, under half of them owing to an unresolved V gene in the studies checked, with the rest unexplained. V and J calls and clone size are as listed in that table; D and trimming were resolved from the DNA. In this sample the table shows more than 95,000 clones, roughly 15% of which occur a single time. The ten largest make up 0.83% of the sample.

This clone was recorded a few times. Its antigen target is currently unknown. It has no much larger one-base neighbor in the sample; base qualities were not kept. V is pruned by 5 bases and J by 5 bases, leaving 10 bases of the junction without a gene match. Its CDR3 holds 17 amino acids, cysteine through phenylalanine. Only the CDR3 portion is preserved as DNA: 51 bases, with reading frame beginning at the first base. Taken from the germline V gene, the CDR1 and CDR2 loops are LGHNA and YNFKEQ. The sequence came from a female donor in good health and CMV-seronegative. The rearranged chain carries TRBV4-2 and TRBJ2-5, and 14 bases in between align with TRBD2. The sequenced sample consisted of PBMCs. The CDR3 has the sequence CASSLPGLAGARETQYF. The DNA sequence is as follows: TGTGCCAGCAGCTTACCGGGACTAGCGGGAGCTAGGGAGACCCAGTACTTC.